Listed here are 14 T cell receptor beta chains from one sample, sequenced in a study of T cells in Graves' hyperthyroidism and ophthalmopathy. Authors of the study amplified TCR beta CDR3 regions from RNA transcripts. The HTBI primer set served for first-round RT-PCR of the TCR CDR3. TCRdb redid the calling of the multiplex PCR reads with MiXCR, one entry per CDR3 protein. The sample has approximately 370,000 distinct CDR3 sequences, roughly 15% seen once. The specimen sequenced was blood. The receptor set was obtained from a woman under 40 with Graves' hyperthyroidism that later progressed to Graves' ophthalmopathy.

This clonotype was detected only once. The V and J genes are TRBV7-8 and TRBJ1-2; no clear D. The V end lost 1 base, the J end lost 2 bases, and 5 bases lay between the germline ends. The germline gives CDR1 SGHVS, CDR2 FQNEAQ. This CDR3 region has 13 residues. CDR3 in amino acids: CASSLVHNYGYTF. CDR3 nucleotides: TGTGCCAGCAGCTTAGTCCACAACTATGGCTACACCTTC.

The chain is built from TRBV3-1 and TRBJ1-5, with D perhaps matching TRBD1 (5 bases). V lost 2 bases and J lost 5, with 13 bases in between. CDR1 and CDR2 from the germline V gene are LGHDT and YNNKEL (reference sequence). The CDR3 has 15 amino acids. The CDR3 spells CASSQSGTEHQPQHF. DNA of the CDR3: TGTGCCAGCAGCCAATCCGGGACGGAACATCAGCCCCAGCATTTT.

This clonotype came up many times. The chain has TRBV7-8 and TRBJ2-3; D is unclear. The V gene's germline CDR1 is SGHVS and CDR2 FQNEAQ. V shed 1 base and J shed 6 bases, with 8 bases lying between them. The CDR3 runs 13 residues. The chain's CDR3 is CASSLVWKDTQYF. The DNA of the CDR3 is TGTGCCAGCAGCTTAGTTTGGAAGGATACGCAGTATTTT. The full variable domain, with the rest looked up from reference TRBV7-8 and TRBJ2-3, is GAGVSQSPRYKVAKRGQDVALRCDPISGHVSLFWYQQALGQGPEFLTYFQNEAQLDKSGLPSDRFFAERPEGSVSTLKIQRTQQEDSAVYLCASSLVWKDTQYFGPGTRLTVL.

The chain is built from TRBV29-1 and TRBJ2-7; D unclear. The germline CDR1 and CDR2 sequences are SQVTM and ANQGSEA. Trimming removed 0 bases at V and 2 bases at J, with 5 bases between. The CDR3 loop spans 12 amino acids. The DNA for the CDR3 is TGCAGCGTTGAAGACCACACCTACGAGCAGTACTTC. Its translation: CSVEDHTYEQYF.

The V call is TRBV7-9, the J call TRBJ2-7, with D possibly matching TRBD1 (5 bases). V lost 1 base to trimming and J lost 5 bases, with 12 bases between them. Germline CDR1 and CDR2: SEHNR and FQNEAQ (reference sequence). This CDR3 is 14 amino acids long. CDR3 nucleotide sequence: TGTGCCAGCAGCTTAGATCAGGGTTCGGACGAGCAGTACTTC. Its protein is CASSLDQGSDEQYF.

This clonotype has at least ten counts. The CDR3 region has the DNA TGTGCCAGCAAGAGGGGGCGCGGGGAGACCCAGTACTTC. As protein: CASKRGRGETQYF. The chain employs TRBV28 and TRBJ2-5, with 7 bases identical to TRBD1. V was clipped by 7 bases and J by 5 bases; unmatched bases: 7. Germline values: CDR1 MDHEN, CDR2 SYDVKM. This CDR3 is 13 amino acids long.

The J gene is TRBJ2-2, the V gene TRBV7-9, with 9 bases fitting TRBD1. This CDR3 has 15 residues. After removal of 5 bases from V and 3 bases from J, the junction contained 4 bases not matched to a gene. Germline CDR1 is SEHNR and CDR2 is FQNEAQ (reference sequence). The chain's CDR3 is CASSPTGGHTGELFF. CDR3 sequence (DNA): TGTGCCAGCAGCCCAACAGGGGGCCACACCGGGGAGCTGTTTTTT.

This clonotype has a count of ten or more. The CDR3 region has the DNA TGTGCCAGCAGTCGCCCGGGACAGGACAAGTTCTTC. It encodes CASSRPGQDKFF. The J gene is TRBJ2-1, the V gene TRBV12-3 or TRBV12-4, with 8 bases that match TRBD1. J lost 14 bases, V lost 5 bases, and 8 bases had no gene match. This CDR3 region has 12 residues.

The J gene is TRBJ2-3, the V gene TRBV6-2 or TRBV6-3; TRBD2 might be the D (6 bases). V lost 0 bases and J lost 2, with 9 bases in between. This CDR3 is built from 15 residues. Germline V lookup: CDR1 MNHEY, CDR2 SVGEGT. This CDR3 is CASSYSGGATDTQYF. The DNA of the CDR3 is TGTGCCAGCAGTTACTCCGGGGGTGCCACAGATACGCAGTATTTT.

This clonotype came up a few times. V usage is TRBV5-1 and J usage is TRBJ2-2; D is perhaps TRBD2 (5 bases). Germline V gene data show CDR1 as SGHRS and CDR2 as YFSETQ. Trimming took off 0 bases at V and 8 bases at J, with 17 bases between the two ends. There are 16 residues in the CDR3. The CDR3, as DNA: TGCGCCAGCAGCTTGGCCCGGGGTATTGGGTCAGGGGAGCTGTTTTTT. This encodes CASSLARGIGSGELFF.

This clonotype occurred a few times. In this CDR3 the conserved last residue, phenylalanine or tryptophan, is missing, so a read error is likely. This chain joins TRBV20-1 and TRBJ2-3, with 8 bases identical to TRBD2. The CDR3 contains 15 residues. Trimming at V came to 0 bases and at J to 4 bases, leaving 6 bases not matched to a gene. Germline assignment: CDR1 DFQATT and CDR2 SNEGSKA (reference sequence). CDR3 bases: TGCAGTGCTAGAGAACCTAGCGGGCTTTCAGATACGCAGTATCTT. It yields the protein CSAREPSGLSDTQYL.

This clonotype was recorded at least ten times. The V and J genes are TRBV7-2 and TRBJ2-1; D call uncertain. Between the trimmed V and J ends, which lost 4 bases and 1 base, there was a span of 8 bases. The CDR3 covers 14 residues. Germline-derived CDR1 and CDR2 are SGHTA and FQGNSA. CDR3 protein: CASSYPQSYNEQFF. CDR3 coding DNA: TGTGCCAGCAGCTACCCACAATCCTACAATGAGCAGTTCTTC.

This clonotype was detected a few times. V usage is TRBV4-1 and J usage is TRBJ1-2; 9 bases line up with TRBD1. The CDR3 loop spans 16 amino acids. With 0 bases clipped from V and 5 bases from J, the junction kept 7 bases outside the gene matches. Germline V gene lookup returns CDR1 MGHRA and CDR2 YSYEKL. CDR3 sequence reads: CASSQDTGTGYYGYTF. In nucleotides, the CDR3 is TGCGCCAGCAGCCAAGATACAGGGACAGGGTATTATGGCTACACCTTC.

The CDR3 spells CASSLAQETQYF. Here the CDR3 DNA reads TGTGCCAGCAGTCTAGCGCAAGAGACCCAGTACTTC. This chain uses TRBV28 with TRBJ2-5, with D perhaps TRBD2 (6 bases). V was shortened by 5 bases and J by 2 bases, with 6 bases between the two germline ends. CDR1 and CDR2 from the germline V gene are MDHEN and SYDVKM. This CDR3 comprises 12 residues. The full variable domain, rest sourced from reference TRBV28 and TRBJ2-5, is DVKVTQSSRYLVKRTGEKVFLECVQDMDHENMFWYRQDPGLGLRLIYFSYDVKMKEKGDIPEGYSVSREKKERFSLILESASTNQTSMYLCASSLAQETQYFGPGTRLLVL.